The present entry profiles one T cell receptor beta chain with its context. Its antigen is not identified. The entry originates in a study of T cells in Graves' hyperthyroidism and ophthalmopathy. General study findings and limits: The blood repertoire included most of the expanded thyroid clonotypes above 0.001.

Using RNA transcripts as the source, TCR beta CDR3 regions were amplified. HTBI primers were used for first-round RT-PCR of the TCR CDR3. In TCRdb, the multiplex PCR reads were re-called with MiXCR into one record per CDR3 protein. This table holds fewer than 450,000 distinct CDR3 sequences, about 15% found once. The CDR3 is 16 residues long. Germline V CDR1 and CDR2: SGHTA, FQGNSA. Between the trimmed V and J ends, which lost 2 bases and 6 bases, there was a span of 18 bases. Diagnostic decisions used clinical symptoms, serum thyroxine and TRAb, thyroid ultrasound and orbital computed tomography. The J gene is TRBJ2-3, the V gene TRBV7-2; D unclear. This TCR derives from a woman aged 30 to 39 with Graves' hyperthyroidism that later progressed to Graves' ophthalmopathy. The specimen sequenced was blood. CDR3 loop: CASSLIVVAQEDTQYF. The DNA for the CDR3 is TGTGCCAGCAGCTTAATTGTGGTGGCTCAGGAGGATACGCAGTATTTT.